Below, 2 T cell receptor beta chains from the same sample are listed, as sequenced in a study of read filtering for tumor transcriptome and immune sequencing. From 300 to 400 ng of RNA, a library with molecular barcoded alpha/delta and beta/gamma adaptors was made. TCRdb recomputed calls from the reads with MiXCR, one row per CDR3 protein. The sample lists tens of thousands of distinct CDR3 sequences; roughly an eighth were seen once. Material: a population of CD138-negative cells sorted from bone marrow. The receptors were gathered from a donor at least 40 years old with multiple myeloma.

Details on this clonotype: Only one base separates this from a far larger clonotype, so it likely reflects a read error. The DNA of the CDR3 is TGTGCCAGCAGCGCTGACCCGGGACAGGCCGGAGAGCAGTACTTC. Its translation is CASSADPGQAGEQYF. J is TRBJ1-1 and V is TRBV2, with 8 bases lining up with TRBD1. The J call could be wrong; TRBJ2-7 is a better fit for the DNA end. Germline lookup yields CDR1 SNHLY and CDR2 FYNNEI. The CDR3 spans 15 residues.

In this sample, this clonotype turned up many times. V is TRBV28 and J is TRBJ2-7, with D perhaps matching TRBD1 or TRBD2 (6 bases each). This CDR3 is built from 14 residues. Trimming left V 6 bases short and J 4 bases short, with 16 bases between. Germline values: CDR1 MDHEN, CDR2 SYDVKM. As DNA, the CDR3 is TGTGCCAGCAGGGGACCGGGCGGGACATACGAGCAGTACTTC. It translates to CASRGPGGTYEQYF. The whole variable domain, remainder taken from reference TRBV28 and TRBJ2-7, is DVKVTQSSRYLVKRTGEKVFLECVQDMDHENMFWYRQDPGLGLRLIYFSYDVKMKEKGDIPEGYSVSREKKERFSLILESASTNQTSMYLCASRGPGGTYEQYFGPGTRLTVT.